The present T cell receptor beta chain was sequenced within a study of glioma-infiltrating T cells. This CDR3 spans 14 amino acids. Germline CDR1 and CDR2: SGHTA and FQGNSA. V was clipped by 0 bases and J by 0 bases, with 4 bases between them. Amplification of TCR alpha and beta CDR3 regions from RNA used iRepertoire nested multiplex PCR. TCRdb reprocessed the multiplex PCR reads with MiXCR, giving one entry per CDR3 protein. The top ten hold around 12% of the sample, which has 300,000 to 450,000 distinct CDR3 sequences, about 40% seen once. The rearrangement joins TRBV7-2 to TRBJ2-3; no clear D gene. The TCR was taken from a human donor with low-grade glioma or glioblastoma, undergoing nonglioma brain surgery, or in good health (not recorded which). Input material: glioma tissue, nonneoplastic brain tissue, or PBMCs (not recorded which). CDR3 sequence (DNA): TGTGCCAGCAGCTTAGCGGTCAGCACAGATACGCAGTATTTT. The encoded protein is CASSLAVSTDTQYF.